This TCR beta chain comes out of a study of T cell changes during pregnancy in multiple sclerosis. With V trimmed by 6 bases and J by 6 bases, 10 bases remained unmatched. The V gene's germline CDR1 is LNHDA and CDR2 SQIVND (reference sequence). CDR3 size: 14 residues. Assay used: immunoSEQ multiplex PCR; TCRdb lists only in-frame clones, some missing. The sample has around 35,000 clones, 92% seen once. The source is a female donor with multiple sclerosis, enrolled in a pregnancy study. This material consisted of CD4+ T cells from peripheral blood mononuclear cells, taken after pregnancy. V and J are TRBV19 and TRBJ1-1, with 7 nucleotides matching TRBD1. CDR3 loop: CASSSGQGDAEAFF. CDR3 in DNA: TGTGCCAGTAGCTCGGGGCAGGGGGACGCTGAAGCTTTCTTT.